This TCR beta chain appears in the sequencing data of a study of monozygotic twins with inflammatory bowel disease (dated by TCRdb to the late 2010s). Regarding the complete study: The complete study included around 30 monozygotic twin pairs: 19 IBD-discordant Danish pairs and nine German pairs, of which four were IBD-concordant and five were IBD-discordant. The search for disease-associated traits relied mainly on comparing IBD patients with their genetically identical healthy co-twins within discordant pairs. Each individual had, on average, about 151 000 unique TCRalpha sequences and 181 000 unique TCRbeta sequences available for analysis.

From each donor, a roughly 2.5 ml peripheral blood sample was collected into PAXgene tubes and stored at -80 degrees C. Without T cell sorting, total RNA was isolated from whole blood using the PAXgene blood miRNA kit on an automated QIAcube. Peripheral blood from monozygotic twin pairs, either concordant or discordant for inflammatory bowel disease, underwent deep TCRalpha and TCRbeta repertoire profiling that used unique molecular barcoding. Smoking habits were recorded for all twin pairs, and each individual was classified as a current, former or never smoker. Overall study results and their limits: Different T cell subtypes could not be distinguished in the analysis. Compared with healthy twins, IBD patients shared fewer clonotypes with other individuals, and the difference was most pronounced in patients with signs of disease activity. No difference in repertoire similarity was observed between concordant and discordant twins, possibly owing to limited statistical power. Measured by the inverse Simpson index, TCRbeta repertoire diversity was lower in IBD patients than in their healthy co-twins. Differing immunosuppressive treatments among patients may have added background noise and inter-individual variability to the repertoires. No single strong signal or clonotype linked to IBD turned up in the results, so the idea that one exists was not supported.

Points on this clonotype: No antigen is known for it.

CDR1 and CDR2 were assigned from the germline V gene as SGHVS and FQNEAQ. The cysteine opens and the phenylalanine closes a CDR3 of 15 amino acids. The coding DNA is unavailable. The library was obtained by 5' RACE. Each TCR library was prepared from around 3.5 ug of total RNA. For each sample, cDNA synthesis with SMARTScribe reverse transcriptase was split into eight separate reactions. During cDNA synthesis, template switching was used to introduce unique molecular identifiers that contained a 6-nucleotide sample barcode. Two nested PCRs of about 17 and 10 cycles amplified the TCRalpha and TCRbeta cDNA, and bead purification followed each PCR. Before amplification, cDNA was treated with uracil DNA-glycosylase and purified using the QIAquick PCR purification kit. The second PCR added Illumina TruSeq-compatible adapters along with sample-specific barcodes. TapeStation and Qubit were used to check library quality and concentration, and around 4.7 ng of each library was pooled. The pooled libraries were sequenced with 2 x 100 bp reads and custom sequencing primers on an Illumina HiSeq2500 single-index Rapid Run. The authors processed their data as follows. PCR and sequencing errors were corrected by UMI-based consensus assembly using MiGEC version 1.2.6. V(D)J alignment, clonotype assembly and CDR3 extraction were performed with MiXCR version 2.1.1. To normalise gene usage, clonotype sharing and MAIT/NKT TCR abundance, the analysis used the top 1000, 10 000 and 20 000 clonotypes per sample. After downsampling to 27 000 UMIs, diversity was calculated as the inverse Simpson index using the vegan R package. Paired Mann-Whitney U tests were applied to discordant twin pairs, with Benjamini-Hochberg correction for multiple testing. Each CDR3 protein sequence appears as one entry after TCRdb reprocessed the reads, and no DNA is included. The V and J calls were not made by the authors but by TCRdb's processing. The sample's table covers approximately 85,000 distinct CDR3 sequences. Less than 8% of the sample is taken by the ten largest.

This TCR was sampled from a human donor with ulcerative colitis or Crohn's disease, or a healthy co-twin of an affected twin (not recorded which). Rearrangement joined TRBV7-8 to TRBJ1-5; TCRdb names TRBD1, which stays unverified in the absence of DNA. Sequenced material: blood. The CDR3 has the sequence CASSLGQGGRAPQHF.